Sequencing of this T cell receptor beta chain was carried out in a study of T cell changes during pregnancy in multiple sclerosis (dated by TCRdb to the late 2010s). About the investigation overall: In women with multiple sclerosis, the researchers looked at how the T cell repertoire shifted as pregnancy progressed.

Libraries were constructed by the immunoSEQ multiplex PCR assay. This immuneACCESS table, as held by TCRdb, lists in-frame sequences with V and J called but not all clones. Of the missing ones, under half trace to an unresolved V gene in checked studies; the others have no known cause. In all, the sample holds 35,000 to 50,000 clones, and about 88% of those were seen once. The biggest ten clones account for less than 1.5% of the sample. Turning to this clone: Its target antigen remains unknown. No quality values exist for individual bases; no much larger clone is one base distant.

This material consisted of CD4+ T cells from peripheral blood mononuclear cells, taken in the second trimester of pregnancy. This receptor was identified in a female donor with multiple sclerosis, enrolled in a pregnancy study.

Read as DNA, the sequence is TGCGCCAGCAGCCAAGCTACAGGGAGGGGACCCTACGAGCAGTACTTC. It codes for CASSQATGRGPYEQYF. This chain joins TRBV4-1 to TRBJ2-7; TRBD2 is a weak D gene call, 7 bases matching. CDR1 and CDR2, per the germline V gene, are MGHRA and YSYEKL. The trim is 1 base for V and 2 bases for J, with a gap of 15 bases between the germline ends. The CDR3 contains 16 residues, cysteine and phenylalanine counted. Just CDR3 DNA is preserved here, 48 bases in frame from base 1.